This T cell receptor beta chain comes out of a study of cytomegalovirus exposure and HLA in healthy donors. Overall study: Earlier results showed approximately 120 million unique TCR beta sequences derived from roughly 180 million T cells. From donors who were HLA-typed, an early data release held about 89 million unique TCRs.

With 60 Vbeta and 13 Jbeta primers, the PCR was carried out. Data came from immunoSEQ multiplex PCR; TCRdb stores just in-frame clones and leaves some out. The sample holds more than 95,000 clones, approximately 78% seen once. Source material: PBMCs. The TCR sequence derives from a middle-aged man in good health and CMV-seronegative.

The DNA for the CDR3 is TGTGCCAGCAGTTACTCAGGGACAGGGTTACGGGAGCAGTACTTC. Residues: CASSYSGTGLREQYF. The rearrangement joins TRBV6-5 to TRBJ2-7; 9 nucleotides agree with TRBD1. J was trimmed by 7 bases and V by 0 bases; bases with no gene match: 7. Germline-derived CDR1 and CDR2 are MNHEY and SVGAGI. CDR3 length: 15 residues.